Following are 26 T cell receptor beta chains from one sample sequenced in a study of blood T cell repertoires in COVID-19. Here immunoSEQ multiplex PCR was the method, and the copy in TCRdb shows in-frame clones only, minus some. Altogether over 450,000 clones are present, about 89% being singletons, with the ten largest covering under 8.5%. The source material was peripheral blood. These receptor sequences come from a woman in her 50s with COVID-19, enrolled during active disease.

The V call is TRBV6-5, the J call TRBJ2-7, with D unresolved. V was shortened by 0 bases and J by 3 bases, with 15 bases between the two germline ends. The germline V gene encodes CDR1 MNHEY and CDR2 SVGAGI. This CDR3 contains 16 residues. CDR3 protein: CASSYSHAVPIYEQYF. CDR3 in DNA: TGTGCCAGCAGTTACTCGCACGCGGTTCCAATCTACGAGCAGTACTTC.

The chain links TRBV4-1 to TRBJ2-5, with 8 bases matching TRBD2. CDR3 length equals 16 residues. V trimming: 1 base; J trimming: 4 bases; junction bases outside the gene matches: 8. Germline-derived CDR1 and CDR2 are MGHRA and YSYEKL. CDR3 DNA: TGCGCCAGCAGCCAAGGGTTAGGGACTAGTAGAGAGACCCAGTACTTC. It encodes CASSQGLGTSRETQYF.

This rearrangement joins TRBV11-2 to TRBJ1-5; 8 nucleotides match TRBD1. Unmatched junction bases numbered 9, after V lost 6 bases and J lost 5 bases. Germline loops: CDR1 SGHAT, CDR2 FQNNGV. The CDR3 consists of 15 residues. The CDR3 spells CASRYTGTGYQPQHF. The CDR3 nucleotides are TGTGCCAGCAGATACACCGGGACAGGCTATCAGCCCCAGCATTTT.

The chain uses TRBV6-5 and TRBJ2-1; 10 bases match TRBD2. V gave up 0 bases and J gave up 7 bases; unmatched junction bases: 6. CDR3 length: 16 amino acids. Per germline, CDR1 MNHEY and CDR2 SVGAGI. This CDR3 is CASSYSAAGGRNEQFF. CDR3 coding DNA: TGTGCCAGCAGTTACTCAGCAGCGGGGGGGCGAAATGAGCAGTTCTTC.

As for this clone: In the same sample, other DNA sequences code for this CDR3. The chain recombines TRBV6-4 with TRBJ1-1, with a tentative D call TRBD1 (5 bases). This CDR3 spans 13 amino acids. Germline-derived CDR1 and CDR2 are MRHNA and SNTAGT. V gave up 4 bases and J gave up 4 bases, with 10 bases separating them. The CDR3 sequence: CASSAGGGTEAFF. CDR3 nucleotides: TGTGCCAGCAGTGCGGGGGGAGGCACTGAAGCTTTCTTT.

CDR3 sequence (DNA): TGCGCCAGCAGCCAGACTAGCGGGGGGGCCTATGAGCAGTTCTTC. This translates into CASSQTSGGAYEQFF. J is TRBJ2-1 and V is TRBV5-1; the match to TRBD2 covers 14 bases. Losses at the gene ends were 4 bases for V and 8 bases for J; bases not matched to a gene: 5. In germline, CDR1 is SGHRS, CDR2 YFSETQ. The CDR3 runs 15 residues.

In this sample, this clone turned up once. V gene TRBV29-1 combines with J gene TRBJ2-1, with TRBD1 matching 8 bases. CDR1 SQVTM and CDR2 ANQGSEA come from the germline V gene. V lost 5 bases to trimming and J lost 4 bases; unmatched junction nucleotides: 10. This CDR3 has 15 residues. Written as DNA, the CDR3 is TGCAGCGTTATCACACAGGGGGAAGAATACAATGAGCAGTTCTTC. Translated: CSVITQGEEYNEQFF.

This chain joins TRBV10-3 and TRBJ1-2, with 7 bases lining up with TRBD1. From germline, CDR1 is ENHRY and CDR2 SYGVKD. J was trimmed by 8 bases and V by 10 bases; bases with no gene match: 7. The CDR3 spans 11 residues. CDR3 sequence (DNA): TGTGCCACCGGGACAGCTGGAGGCTACACCTTC. Protein product: CATGTAGGYTF.

V usage is TRBV7-9 and J usage is TRBJ2-7, with a possible D match to TRBD2 (5 bases). This CDR3 is built from 15 residues. Germline V gives CDR1 SEHNR, CDR2 FQNEAQ (reference sequence). Trimming took 2 bases from V and 0 from J, leaving 11 bases between them. The CDR3 DNA is TGTGCCAGCAGCTTACGTCCGGGGAGCTCCTACGAGCAGTACTTC. Translation: CASSLRPGSSYEQYF.

J is TRBJ1-2 and V is TRBV9; 7 bases are shared with TRBD1. The V and J ends lost 4 bases and 8 bases, in that order; junction bases with no gene match: 11. The germline V gene encodes CDR1 SGDLS and CDR2 YYNGEE. CDR3 length: 14 amino acids. For the CDR3, the DNA is TGTGCCAGCAGCTCCTCGACAGGGCCTGAGGGCTACACCTTC. It specifies CASSSSTGPEGYTF.

The V and J genes are TRBV3-1 (or the pseudogene TRBV3-2) and TRBJ2-7; maybe TRBD2 (5 bases). Trimming stripped 0 bases from V and 7 bases from J, with 7 bases between. The CDR3 is made up of 12 amino acids. Germline assignment: CDR1 LGHDT and CDR2 YNNKEL (reference sequence). CDR3 region: CASSQEREEQYF. CDR3 coding DNA: TGTGCCAGCAGCCAAGAAAGGGAGGAGCAGTACTTC.

This sequence joins TRBV9 and TRBJ1-3; no definite D call. V was clipped by 3 bases and J by 2 bases, with 15 bases between them. Per germline, CDR1 SGDLS and CDR2 YYNGEE. The CDR3 spans 16 residues. DNA for the CDR3: TGTGCCAGCAGCGGGTGGCAGCCTGGAGCTGGAAACACCATATATTTT. This encodes CASSGWQPGAGNTIYF.

This chain links TRBV5-1 with TRBJ2-5; the match to TRBD2 covers 9 bases. Trimming cost V 0 bases and J 4 bases; bases outside gene matches: 10. CDR1 SGHRS and CDR2 YFSETQ come from the germline V gene. The CDR3 covers 17 residues. The CDR3: CASSLAYSAGGRETQYF. The CDR3 bases are TGCGCCAGCAGCTTGGCTTATAGTGCGGGGGGGCGAGAGACCCAGTACTTC.

The chain employs TRBV12-3 or TRBV12-4 and TRBJ2-7; weak D call: TRBD2 (5 bases). With 3 bases removed from V and 5 bases from J, the gap between germline ends came to 11 bases. The CDR3 has 13 residues. In DNA form, the CDR3 reads TGTGCCAGCAGTTTTCCCGGGGAAAACGAGCAGTACTTC. This encodes CASSFPGENEQYF.

V and J are TRBV7-9 and TRBJ2-1; 13 bases are a match to TRBD2. Trimming cost V 5 bases and J 3 bases; bases outside gene matches: 7. Per germline, CDR1 SEHNR and CDR2 FQNEAQ (reference sequence). The CDR3 extends over 17 amino acids. CDR3 protein: CASSRGTSGVLYNEQFF. The DNA of the CDR3 is TGTGCCAGCAGCCGCGGGACTAGCGGGGTTCTCTACAATGAGCAGTTCTTC.

For this clone: Other nucleotide sequences in the sample specify the same CDR3. The rearrangement uses TRBV28 and TRBJ1-2; D unresolved. The CDR3 consists of 12 residues. V was trimmed by 8 bases and J by 0 bases, leaving 7 bases between them. Per the germline V gene, CDR1 is MDHEN and CDR2 is SYDVKM. The CDR3 loop reads CASRGANYGYTF. In DNA, the CDR3 is TGTGCCAGCCGAGGAGCTAACTATGGCTACACCTTC.

The chain combines TRBV6-5 with TRBJ1-1; possible D gene TRBD1, 5 bases. The V gene's germline CDR1 is MNHEY and CDR2 SVGAGI. Trimming shortened V by 8 bases and J by 3 bases, and 16 bases separated the two germline ends. The length of the CDR3 is 14 residues. The CDR3 DNA reads as TGTGCCAGCCTCCCCTCCGCCAGGGACACTGAAGCTTTCTTT. Residues: CASLPSARDTEAFF.

V gene TRBV3-1 (or the pseudogene TRBV3-2) combines with J gene TRBJ1-2; 11 nucleotides line up with TRBD1. CDR3 length: 14 residues. Germline V CDR1 and CDR2: LGHDT, YNNKEL (reference sequence). The V segment lost 4 bases and the J segment 3 bases; nucleotides outside the gene matches: 1. As DNA, the CDR3 is TGTGCCAGCAGCCCGGGACAGGGGGACTATGGCTACACCTTC. It specifies CASSPGQGDYGYTF.

The chain is built from TRBV12-3 or TRBV12-4 and TRBJ2-3, with TRBD2 matching 9 bases. Trimming cost V 2 bases and J 7 bases; bases outside gene matches: 1. The CDR3 runs 13 residues. The CDR3 reads CASSLLAGNTQYF. CDR3 coding DNA: TGTGCCAGCAGTTTACTAGCGGGGAATACGCAGTATTTT.

The chain carries TRBV3-1 (or the pseudogene TRBV3-2) and TRBJ2-2, with TRBD2 matching 11 bases. This CDR3 contains 15 residues. The V segment lost 2 bases and the J segment 7 bases; nucleotides outside the gene matches: 3. Germline V gene data show CDR1 as LGHDT and CDR2 as YNNKEL (reference sequence). Written as DNA, the CDR3 is TGTGCCAGCAGCCAACTAGCGGGGGGCCACGGGGAGCTGTTTTTT. Translated, it gives CASSQLAGGHGELFF.

The CDR3: CASSIVGGPNTEAFF. The CDR3 DNA sequence: TGTGCCAGTAGTATAGTAGGGGGCCCTAACACTGAAGCTTTCTTT. V is TRBV19 and J is TRBJ1-1; 7 positions match TRBD1. CDR3 size: 15 residues. Germline CDR1 and CDR2: LNHDA and SQIVND (reference sequence). V shed 1 base, J shed 2 bases, and the junction held 4 bases outside the gene matches.

This chain joins TRBV6-5 and TRBJ2-7; 10 nucleotides agree with TRBD1. CDR3 length: 12 amino acids. Per germline, CDR1 MNHEY and CDR2 SVGAGI. V gave up 6 bases and J gave up 8 bases; unmatched junction bases: 4. The CDR3 sequence is CASRDRGDKQYF. CDR3 nucleotides: TGTGCCAGCAGGGACAGGGGGGACAAGCAGTACTTC.

The V and J genes are TRBV5-6 and TRBJ2-3; TRBD1 matches at 9 bases. This CDR3 region has 14 residues. After removal of 7 bases from V and 4 bases from J, the junction contained 7 bases not matched to a gene. Germline CDR1 SGHDT, CDR2 YYEEEE. CDR3 bases: TGTGCCAGCCATGGACAGGGGTTGGCAGATACGCAGTATTTT. This translates into CASHGQGLADTQYF.

This chain uses TRBV6-5 with TRBJ1-6; weak D call: TRBD1 (6 bases). With 10 bases removed from V and 4 bases from J, the gap between germline ends came to 17 bases. The CDR3 has 15 residues. Per the germline V gene, CDR1 is MNHEY and CDR2 is SVGAGI. In DNA, the CDR3 is TGTGCCATCCGGGCAGGGGCTAGATATAATTCACCCCTCCACTTT. Amino acid sequence: CAIRAGARYNSPLHF.

The chain carries TRBV3-1 (or the pseudogene TRBV3-2) and TRBJ1-4; D uncertain. Trimming took off 2 bases at V and 8 bases at J, with 6 bases between the two ends. The CDR3 is 12 amino acids. CDR1 LGHDT and CDR2 YNNKEL come from the germline V gene (reference sequence). The CDR3 DNA reads as TGTGCCAGCAGCCAAAACGGGGAAAAACTGTTTTTT. Translating gives CASSQNGEKLFF.

This chain links TRBV2 with TRBJ1-5, with D possibly matching TRBD1 (6 bases). V was cut by 2 bases and J by 5 bases, with 13 bases left in between. In germline, CDR1 is SNHLY, CDR2 FYNNEI. The CDR3 runs 15 residues. The CDR3 loop reads CASSEYRAKDQPQHF. In DNA, the CDR3 is TGTGCCAGCAGTGAATACAGGGCCAAGGATCAGCCCCAGCATTTT. Full variable domain (missing parts from reference TRBV2 and TRBJ1-5): EPEVTQTPSHQVTQMGQEVILRCVPISNHLYFYWYRQILGQKVEFLVSFYNNEISEKSEIFDDQFSVERPDGSNFTLKIRSTKLEDSAMYFCASSEYRAKDQPQHFGDGTRLSIL.